The source of this TCR beta chain is a study of cytomegalovirus exposure and HLA in healthy donors. This CDR3 is built from 15 residues. The V and J ends lost 7 bases and 4 bases, in that order; junction bases with no gene match: 10. The germline V gene has CDR1 SEHNR and CDR2 FQNEAQ (reference sequence). This clone was observed a few times. The antigen is not known. PCR was performed using 60 Vbeta and 13 Jbeta primers. In the original processing: An analysis performed later counted 73 million or so unique TCR beta chains (approximately 12 million of them shared). Only in-frame clones appear in the TCRdb table, and some are missing; sequencing was by immunoSEQ multiplex PCR. V, J and clone size are those of that table, while D and trimming were read from the DNA. The sample has some 40,000 clones, 53% seen once; the top ten hold 6.2%. Regarding the study as a whole: Later work found most CMV-associated TCR beta chains apparently HLA-restricted. Certain indistinguishable V segments, among them TRBV6-2 and TRBV6-3, were excluded. In a later analysis, productive TCRs from donors in an Asian-associated ancestry cluster reportedly carried fewer N-insertions than the cohort mean.

Sequenced sample: PBMCs. The receptor was isolated from a woman aged 40 to 50 in good health and CMV-seropositive. J is TRBJ2-3 and V is TRBV7-9; 8 bases are a match to TRBD2. CDR3 nucleotides: TGTGCCAGCACCTATCTAGCGGGCGTGGCAGATACGCAGTATTTT. It encodes CASTYLAGVADTQYF.